This T cell receptor beta chain was profiled in a study of beta chain features in type 1 diabetes. The CDR3 consists of 15 residues. Unmatched junction bases numbered 7, after V lost 6 bases and J lost 2 bases. Per germline, CDR1 KGHSH and CDR2 LQKENI. Expressed TCRB transcripts were sequenced after all isolated RNA was converted to cDNA. The protocol was immunoSEQ multiplex PCR, while the TCRdb copy is restricted to in-frame clones and leaves out a portion. The table has around 99,000 clones, about two fifths seen once. The receptor was isolated from a woman aged 18 to 35 in good health. The genes are TRBV18 and TRBJ2-3, with 8 bases lining up with TRBD2. The specimen sequenced was stem cell memory CD4+ T cells from blood. The CDR3 is CASSRAGGTTDTQYF. The CDR3 DNA reads TGTGCCAGCTCGCGGGCGGGAGGCACCACAGATACGCAGTATTTT.